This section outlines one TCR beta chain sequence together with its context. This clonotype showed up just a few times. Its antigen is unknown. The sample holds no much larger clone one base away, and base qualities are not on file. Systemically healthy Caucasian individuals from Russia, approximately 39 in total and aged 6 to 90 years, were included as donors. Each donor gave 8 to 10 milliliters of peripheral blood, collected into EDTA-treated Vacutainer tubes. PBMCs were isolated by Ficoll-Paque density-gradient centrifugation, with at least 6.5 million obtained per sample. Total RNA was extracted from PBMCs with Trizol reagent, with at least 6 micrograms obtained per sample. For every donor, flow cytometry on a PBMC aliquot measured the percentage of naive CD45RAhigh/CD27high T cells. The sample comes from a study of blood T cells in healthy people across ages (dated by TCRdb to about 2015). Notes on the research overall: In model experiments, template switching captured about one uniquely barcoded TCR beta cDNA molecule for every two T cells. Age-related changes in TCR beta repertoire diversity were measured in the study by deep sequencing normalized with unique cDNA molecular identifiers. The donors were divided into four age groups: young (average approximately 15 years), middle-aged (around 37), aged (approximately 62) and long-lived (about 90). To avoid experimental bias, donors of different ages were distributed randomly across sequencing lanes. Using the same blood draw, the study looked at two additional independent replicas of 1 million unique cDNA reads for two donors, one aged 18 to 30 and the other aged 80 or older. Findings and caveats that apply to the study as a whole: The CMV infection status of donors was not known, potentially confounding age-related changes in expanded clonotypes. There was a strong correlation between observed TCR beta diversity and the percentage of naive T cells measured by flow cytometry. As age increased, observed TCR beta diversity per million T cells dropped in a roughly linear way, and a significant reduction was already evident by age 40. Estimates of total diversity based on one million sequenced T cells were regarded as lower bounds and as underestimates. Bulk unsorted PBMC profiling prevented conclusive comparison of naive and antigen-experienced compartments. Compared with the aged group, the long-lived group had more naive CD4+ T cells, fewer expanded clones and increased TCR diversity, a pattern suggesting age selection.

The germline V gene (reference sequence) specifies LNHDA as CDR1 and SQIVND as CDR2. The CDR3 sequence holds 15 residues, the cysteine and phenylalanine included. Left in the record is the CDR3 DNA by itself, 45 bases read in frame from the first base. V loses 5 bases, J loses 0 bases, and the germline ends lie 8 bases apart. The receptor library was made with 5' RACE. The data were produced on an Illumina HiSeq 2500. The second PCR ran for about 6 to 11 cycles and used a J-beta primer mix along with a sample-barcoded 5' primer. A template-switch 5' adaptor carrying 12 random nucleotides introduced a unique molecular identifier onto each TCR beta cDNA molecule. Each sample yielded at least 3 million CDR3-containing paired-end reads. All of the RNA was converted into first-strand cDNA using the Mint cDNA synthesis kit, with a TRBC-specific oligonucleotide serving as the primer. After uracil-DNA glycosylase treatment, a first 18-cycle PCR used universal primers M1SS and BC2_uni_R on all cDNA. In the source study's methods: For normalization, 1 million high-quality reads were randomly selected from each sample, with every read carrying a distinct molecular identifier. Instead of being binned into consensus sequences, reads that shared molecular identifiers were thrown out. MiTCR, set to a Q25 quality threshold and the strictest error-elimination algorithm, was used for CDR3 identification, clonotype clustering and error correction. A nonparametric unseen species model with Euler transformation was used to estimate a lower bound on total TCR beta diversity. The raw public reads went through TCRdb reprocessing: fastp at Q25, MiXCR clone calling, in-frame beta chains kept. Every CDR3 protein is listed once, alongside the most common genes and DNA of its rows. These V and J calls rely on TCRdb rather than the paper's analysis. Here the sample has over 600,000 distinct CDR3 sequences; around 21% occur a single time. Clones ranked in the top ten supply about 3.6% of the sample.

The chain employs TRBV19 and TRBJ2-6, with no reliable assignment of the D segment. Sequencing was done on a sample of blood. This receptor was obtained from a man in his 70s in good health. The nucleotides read TGTGCCAGTAGTTCTACAGTCTCTGGGGCCAACGTCCTGACTTTC. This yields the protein CASSSTVSGANVLTF.